These 32 T cell receptor beta chains were sequenced from one sample in a study of blood T cell repertoires in COVID-19. Data came from immunoSEQ multiplex PCR; TCRdb stores just in-frame clones and leaves some out. The profile shows over 200,000 clones, roughly 80% of them singletons. Sample: peripheral blood. Receptors were obtained from a human donor in a cohort sampled during active COVID-19.

The chain joins TRBV28 to TRBJ2-7, with 7 bases matching TRBD1. From germline, CDR1 is MDHEN and CDR2 SYDVKM. The ends lost 5 bases at V and 6 bases at J; junction bases unmatched: 10. The CDR3 runs to 14 residues. CDR3 DNA: TGTGCCAGCAGTGGGAACAGGGGCCTCGGCGAGCAGTACTTC. Amino acid sequence: CASSGNRGLGEQYF.

This chain uses TRBV4-2 with TRBJ1-1; the match to TRBD1 covers 9 bases. CDR3 length: 14 amino acids. In germline, CDR1 is LGHNA, CDR2 YNFKEQ. V dropped 6 bases and J dropped 0; count of bases not matched to a gene: 2. CDR3 DNA sequence: TGTGCCAGCAGGGGACAGGGAATGAACACTGAAGCTTTCTTT. Translation gives CASRGQGMNTEAFF.

The chain joins TRBV18 to TRBJ1-4, with 9 bases identical to TRBD1. Germline assignment: CDR1 KGHSH and CDR2 LQKENI. This CDR3 comprises 15 residues. V lost 4 bases and J lost 5; bases outside the gene matches: 5. CDR3 nucleotide sequence: TGTGCCAGCTCACAATACAGGGGGCGGAATGAAAAACTGTTTTTT. Amino acid sequence: CASSQYRGRNEKLFF.

This clone appeared once. The chain carries TRBV7-2 and TRBJ1-5, with a weak D call TRBD1 (6 bases). Trimming removed 1 base at V and 5 bases at J, with 15 bases between. The V gene's germline CDR1 is SGHTA and CDR2 FQGNSA. CDR3 size: 16 residues. The CDR3 loop reads CASSLETGWGHQPQHF. The CDR3 DNA follows: TGTGCCAGCAGCTTAGAGACAGGATGGGGACATCAGCCCCAGCATTTT.

The genes are TRBV7-9 and TRBJ2-1; 8 nucleotides align to TRBD2. The CDR3 totals 16 residues. Germline lookup yields CDR1 SEHNR and CDR2 FQNEAQ (reference sequence). J was trimmed by 3 bases and V by 1 base; bases with no gene match: 5. CDR3: CASSLETSGNYNEQFF. The CDR3 bases are TGTGCCAGCAGCTTAGAAACTAGCGGAAACTACAATGAGCAGTTCTTC.

The chain has TRBV28 and TRBJ1-2; D gene uncertain. CDR3 length: 14 amino acids. Germline V gene sequence: CDR1 MDHEN, CDR2 SYDVKM. V shed 5 bases and J shed 0 bases, with 10 bases lying between them. DNA for the CDR3: TGTGCCAGCAGTCCCGTGCCAGCTAACTATGGCTACACCTTC. This sequence encodes CASSPVPANYGYTF.

V is TRBV19 and J is TRBJ2-7; TRBD1 aligns across 9 bases. The CDR3 contains 14 residues. Trimming at V came to 5 bases and at J to 6 bases, leaving 8 bases not matched to a gene. Germline V lookup: CDR1 LNHDA, CDR2 SQIVND (reference sequence). DNA for the CDR3: TGTGCCAGTAGTTTGACAGGGGGTCTCGCCGAGCAGTACTTC. Amino acid sequence: CASSLTGGLAEQYF.

The chain combines TRBV7-2 with TRBJ2-7, with D maybe TRBD2 (6 bases). CDR1 is SGHTA, CDR2 FQGNSA, per germline. The CDR3 sequence is 16 residues long. V shed 1 base and J shed 3 bases, with 16 bases lying between them. The CDR3 region has the DNA TGTGCCAGCAGCTTAGGGATAGCGGTTCGTATCTACGAGCAGTACTTC. Protein sequence: CASSLGIAVRIYEQYF.

The chain has TRBV19 and TRBJ2-7; 9 bases map to TRBD1. The CDR3 is made up of 15 amino acids. Germline CDR1 reads LNHDA; CDR2 reads SQIVND (reference sequence). Trimming took 6 bases from V and 1 from J; bases not matched to a gene: 7. The CDR3 coding sequence is TGTGCCAGTAGCCGGACCGGGACAGGGTCCTACGAGCAGTACTTC. Protein product: CASSRTGTGSYEQYF.

V and J are TRBV7-9 and TRBJ1-3; D is ambiguous. The germline V gene encodes CDR1 SEHNR and CDR2 FQNEAQ (reference sequence). The ends were cut back, 5 bases at V and 8 bases at J, with 7 bases in the middle. The CDR3 length is 11 residues. Here the CDR3 DNA reads TGTGCCAGCAGCACGGGGTACACCATATATTTT. Protein product: CASSTGYTIYF.

The J gene is TRBJ1-1, the V gene TRBV7-3; 8 bases are a match to TRBD1. Trimming at V came to 4 bases and at J to 5 bases, leaving 9 bases not matched to a gene. The length of the CDR3 is 15 residues. The germline V gene encodes CDR1 SGHTA and CDR2 FQGTGA. The DNA for the CDR3 is TGTGCCAGCAGCTGGCAGACAGGGGCGAAGACTGAAGCTTTCTTT. It is translated as CASSWQTGAKTEAFF.

Only a few counts were recorded for this clone. The chain employs TRBV9 and TRBJ1-2; D not resolved. CDR3 length equals 14 residues. Germline CDR1 and CDR2: SGDLS and YYNGEE. Trimming left V 0 bases short and J 4 bases short, with 10 bases between. This CDR3 reads CASSVGSGIYGYTF. For the CDR3, the DNA is TGTGCCAGCAGCGTAGGGTCCGGTATCTATGGCTACACCTTC.

The CDR3, as DNA: TGTGCCAGCAGTCCCCGTCGGGGGTCGGATGAAAAACTGTTTTTT. Its translation is CASSPRRGSDEKLFF. The J gene is TRBJ1-4, the V gene TRBV27; D might be TRBD1 (5 bases). In germline, CDR1 is MNHEY, CDR2 SMNVEV (reference sequence). The ends were cut back, 5 bases at V and 6 bases at J, with 16 bases in the middle. The CDR3 contains 15 residues.

The chain combines TRBV4-1 with TRBJ2-7; 11 nucleotides match TRBD2. This CDR3 contains 15 residues. The V segment lost 4 bases and the J segment 2 bases; nucleotides outside the gene matches: 4. Germline V gives CDR1 MGHRA, CDR2 YSYEKL. CDR3 residues: CASSRGTSGAYEQYF. CDR3 coding DNA: TGCGCCAGCAGCCGAGGGACTAGCGGAGCCTACGAGCAGTACTTC.

The CDR3 sequence is CSGTVNNEQFF. The CDR3 DNA is TGCAGTGGGACAGTTAACAATGAGCAGTTCTTC. The J gene is TRBJ2-1, the V gene TRBV20-1; perhaps TRBD1 as D (6 bases). Trimming cost V 7 bases and J 5 bases, with 9 bases left between them. From germline, CDR1 is DFQATT and CDR2 SNEGSKA (reference sequence). The CDR3 loop spans 11 amino acids.

This clone was recorded a few times. The J gene is TRBJ2-7, the V gene TRBV9; D might be TRBD2 (5 bases). Germline V gene lookup returns CDR1 SGDLS and CDR2 YYNGEE. The CDR3 has 12 residues. V lost 0 bases, J lost 5 bases, and 6 bases lay in between. CDR3: CASSVGGNEQYF. In DNA, the CDR3 is TGTGCCAGCAGCGTAGGAGGGAACGAGCAGTACTTC. Full variable domain (outside the CDR3, taken from reference TRBV9 and TRBJ2-7): DSGVTQTPKHLITATGQRVTLRCSPRSGDLSVYWYQQSLDQGLQFLIQYYNGEERAKGNILERFSAQQFPDLHSELNLSSLELGDSALYFCASSVGGNEQYFGPGTRLTVT.

The genes are TRBV19 and TRBJ1-3, with 7 bases that match TRBD1. Germline V gene lookup returns CDR1 LNHDA and CDR2 SQIVND (reference sequence). The CDR3 is made up of 17 amino acids. Trimming cost V 10 bases and J 3 bases; bases outside gene matches: 18. For the CDR3, the DNA is TGTGCCACCTACCCGGGACAGAGTAAGATTAGTGGAAACACCATATATTTT. Translation gives CATYPGQSKISGNTIYF.

The chain joins TRBV2 to TRBJ2-5, with TRBD2 identical over 8 bases. The V gene's germline CDR1 is SNHLY and CDR2 FYNNEI. Unmatched junction bases numbered 15, after V lost 0 bases and J lost 9 bases. This CDR3 is built from 17 residues. CDR3 protein: CASSEALRGGRTSAQYF. The CDR3 nucleotides are TGTGCCAGCAGTGAAGCGCTTCGTGGCGGGAGGACGTCGGCCCAGTACTTC.

This chain connects TRBV6-2 or TRBV6-3 to TRBJ1-2, with 9 nucleotides matching TRBD1. With V trimmed by 1 base and J by 4 bases, 4 bases remained unmatched. CDR3 length: 15 amino acids. Per the germline V gene, CDR1 is MNHEY and CDR2 is SVGEGT. The CDR3 is CASSYWDRVGYGYTF. CDR3 coding DNA: TGTGCCAGCAGTTACTGGGACAGGGTCGGCTATGGCTACACCTTC.

Turning to this clone: The identical CDR3 is also encoded by other nucleotide sequences in the sample. The genes are TRBV5-1 and TRBJ1-2, with 10 positions matching TRBD1. The germline V gene encodes CDR1 SGHRS and CDR2 YFSETQ. CDR3 length equals 14 residues. The V segment lost 0 bases and the J segment 5 bases; nucleotides outside the gene matches: 1. The DNA of the CDR3 is TGCGCCAGCAGCTTGGGGGACAGGGGATATGGCTACACCTTC. Amino acids: CASSLGDRGYGYTF. The whole variable domain, remainder taken from reference TRBV5-1 and TRBJ1-2, is KAGVTQTPRYLIKTRGQQVTLSCSPISGHRSVSWYQQTPGQGLQFLFEYFSETQRNKGNFPGRFSGRQFSNSRSEMNVSTLELGDSALYLCASSLGDRGYGYTFGSGTRLTVV.

The chain has TRBV6-2 or TRBV6-3 and TRBJ2-5; 8 bases agree with TRBD1. The length of the CDR3 is 15 residues. Germline trimming cut 5 bases from V and 5 bases from J; bases unmatched to any gene: 10. Germline V gene lookup returns CDR1 MNHEY and CDR2 SVGEGT. DNA of the CDR3: TGTGCCAGCAGTGACCGGGACAGGAGATTTGAGACCCAGTACTTC. Protein product: CASSDRDRRFETQYF.

A note on this clone: In the same sample, other DNA sequences code for this CDR3. The chain combines TRBV7-2 with TRBJ2-1; TRBD2 matches 12 bases. The CDR3 has 14 amino acids. In germline, CDR1 is SGHTA, CDR2 FQGNSA. V lost 4 bases and J lost 10; bases outside the gene matches: 5. CDR3 DNA sequence: TGTGCCAGCAGCTCCGGGACTAGCGGGTGGGAGCAGTTCTTC. The encoded protein is CASSSGTSGWEQFF.

The CDR3 spells CASSSPGIGGNSPLHF. The CDR3 nucleotides are TGTGCCAGCAGTTCTCCAGGGATTGGGGGGAATTCACCCCTCCACTTT. V and J are TRBV28 and TRBJ1-6; a weak D match, TRBD1 (5 bases). There are 16 residues in the CDR3. V was cut by 4 bases and J by 7 bases, with 17 bases left in between. Germline lookup yields CDR1 MDHEN and CDR2 SYDVKM. Full variable domain (outside the CDR3, taken from reference TRBV28 and TRBJ1-6): DVKVTQSSRYLVKRTGEKVFLECVQDMDHENMFWYRQDPGLGLRLIYFSYDVKMKEKGDIPEGYSVSREKKERFSLILESASTNQTSMYLCASSSPGIGGNSPLHFGNGTRLTVT.

The V gene is TRBV7-9, the J gene TRBJ1-1; D is perhaps TRBD1 (5 bases). CDR1 is SEHNR and CDR2 is FQNEAQ in the germline V gene (reference sequence). The CDR3 loop spans 12 amino acids. Trimming pared 3 bases from V and 7 bases from J, leaving 9 bases between. The CDR3 loop reads CASSFGGGEAFF. DNA for the CDR3: TGTGCCAGCAGCTTCGGGGGTGGTGAAGCTTTCTTT.

The chain carries TRBV5-4 and TRBJ1-2; no definite D call. The CDR3 consists of 14 residues. Germline-derived CDR1 and CDR2 are SGHNT and YYREEE (reference sequence). Trimming took off 0 bases at V and 4 bases at J, with 10 bases between the two ends. The CDR3: CASSLEYLSYGYTF. In DNA, the CDR3 is TGTGCCAGCAGCTTGGAGTACCTTAGCTATGGCTACACCTTC.

The chain is built from TRBV4-3 and TRBJ2-3; 14 bases match TRBD2. This CDR3 is built from 17 residues. J gave up 10 bases and V 0 bases, and 9 bases lay outside the gene matches. Germline V CDR1 and CDR2: LGHNA, YSLEER. In nucleotides, the CDR3 is TGCGCCAGCAGCCAAGATACCGGGACTAGCGGGAGTTCTGCGCAGTATTTT. Amino acid sequence: CASSQDTGTSGSSAQYF.

The chain recombines TRBV20-1 with TRBJ1-4; 7 bases agree with TRBD1. Trimming took 3 bases from V and 7 from J; bases not matched to a gene: 11. Per germline, CDR1 DFQATT and CDR2 SNEGSKA (reference sequence). The CDR3 loop spans 15 amino acids. CDR3 protein: CSASAPGGRSEKLFF. The CDR3 region has the DNA TGCAGTGCTAGTGCCCCAGGGGGTAGAAGTGAAAAACTGTTTTTT.

The sample holds a few counts of this clone. The chain has TRBV19 and TRBJ2-1, with 9 bases identical to TRBD2. The CDR3 length is 14 residues. J gave up 7 bases and V 5 bases, and 6 bases lay outside the gene matches. CDR1 and CDR2 (germline): LNHDA, SQIVND (reference sequence). For the CDR3, the DNA is TGTGCCAGTAGTGGCGGGAGGGACTGGAATGAGCAGTTCTTC. This codes for CASSGGRDWNEQFF.

The sample holds a few counts of this clone. This chain connects TRBV6-2 or TRBV6-3 to TRBJ1-2; D not certain. CDR1 MNHEY and CDR2 SVGEGT come from the germline V gene. Deletions cut 2 bases from V and 13 bases from J, with 11 bases between. The CDR3 consists of 11 residues. The CDR3 protein is CASSYPSTGTF. The CDR3 DNA sequence: TGTGCCAGCAGTTACCCCTCAACGGGCACCTTC.

The chain uses TRBV15 and TRBJ2-1; possible D gene TRBD2, 6 bases. There are 16 residues in the CDR3. The germline CDR1 and CDR2 sequences are LNHNV and YYDKDF (reference sequence). V was trimmed by 5 bases and J by 9 bases, leaving 23 bases between them. In DNA, the CDR3 is TGTGCCACCAGCTCGACTAGTCGGGGTTATGGTAGTGAGCAGTTCTTC. Amino acid sequence: CATSSTSRGYGSEQFF.

This chain joins TRBV11-2 and TRBJ2-7; 10 bases are shared with TRBD1. After removal of 5 bases from V and 2 bases from J, the junction contained 6 bases not matched to a gene. Germline CDR1 and CDR2: SGHAT and FQNNGV. This CDR3 comprises 15 residues. CDR3 residues: CASSLGGTGAYEQYF. Here the CDR3 DNA reads TGTGCCAGCAGCCTAGGGGGGACAGGGGCCTACGAGCAGTACTTC.

The chain is built from TRBV5-8 and TRBJ2-3; no clear D gene. CDR3 length: 15 residues. V was clipped by 4 bases and J by 9 bases, with 21 bases between them. Germline CDR1 and CDR2: SGHTS and YDEGEE. CDR3 in DNA: TGTGCCAGCAGCATGGGGTTGGGCAACATAAGGACGCAGTATTTT. Its translation: CASSMGLGNIRTQYF.